This record looks at one TCR beta chain sequence and its context. Its antigen remains unknown. TRB rearrangements spanning V, D and J were amplified using mixed TRB-A/B primers. In TCRdb, the multiplex PCR reads were re-called with MiXCR into one record per CDR3 protein. The profile shows about 2,200 distinct CDR3 sequences, roughly a quarter of them singletons. In germline, CDR1 is MNHEY, CDR2 SMNVEV (reference sequence). The CDR3 has 17 amino acids. With V trimmed by 4 bases and J by 1 base, 3 bases remained unmatched. The sample belongs to a study of T cell repertoires in aging, cancer and after chemotherapy. Study in general: Healthy donor repertoires were recorded over several months to years and showed clear clonal overlap. The full dataset contained 9.1 million or so TCR reads. Notes on the study in general: Loss of evenness, beyond lost richness, contributed to age-related TCR diversity decline in cancer patients. Rebound thymic output was suggested by rising median generation probability during chemotherapy in each cancer cohort.

TCR beta rearrangements were amplified from peripheral blood genomic DNA. The sequencing sample was made of blood. V usage is TRBV27 and J usage is TRBJ1-6; TRBD1 matches 11 bases. The TCR was taken from a human donor in good health. CDR3 in DNA: TGTGCCAGCAGTTGGACAGGGGGCTGGTCCTATAATTCACCCCTCCACTTT. Residues: CASSWTGGWSYNSPLHF.